The 11 T cell receptor beta chains below come from one sample, sequenced in a study of Ad26.COV2.S vaccination and SARS-CoV-2 variants (dated by TCRdb to the early 2020s). The label giving this sample's treatment or condition can be read as: roughly 20 received Ad26.COV2.S at low or high dose, single or two shots; 5 received placebo; per-sample allocation not given. Repertoires of vaccine and placebo recipients were sequenced from samples collected on day 63 after the first injection. The protocol used for the library was the immunoSEQ multiplex PCR assay. The table comes from immuneACCESS by way of TCRdb, which keeps in-frame sequences with V and J called. Part of the clones is missing from these tables; in studies checked, under half for an unresolved V gene and the rest for unknown reasons. Present in this sample are fewer than 500,000 clones, around 90% of which were seen just once. The ten largest clones add up to 9.5% to 15% of the sample.

Source: peripheral blood, taken in a trial of Ad26.COV2.S vaccine versus placebo. The source of these receptors is a person between 18 and 60 years old who received the Ad26.COV2.S COVID-19 vaccine or a placebo.

This clone was seen a single time. The V gene is TRBV6-6, the J gene TRBJ2-5, with 7 bases lining up with TRBD1. Per germline, CDR1 MNHNY and CDR2 SVGAGI (reference sequence). This CDR3 is built from 16 residues. V shed 5 bases, J shed 2 bases, and the junction held 11 bases outside the gene matches. The CDR3 reads CASSPLRGRSQETQYF. The CDR3 coding sequence is TGTGCCAGCAGTCCCCTTAGGGGGCGATCACAAGAGACCCAGTACTTC.

The chain carries TRBV30 and TRBJ2-3; the D is unclear. Trimming took off 1 base at V and 4 bases at J, with 6 bases between the two ends. CDR1 GTSNPN and CDR2 SVGIG come from the germline V gene (reference sequence). The CDR3 length is 12 residues. The CDR3 reads CAWSGTPDTQYF. The CDR3, as DNA: TGTGCCTGGAGTGGGACGCCAGATACGCAGTATTTT.

The chain has TRBV2 and TRBJ2-2, with a weak D call TRBD1 (6 bases). The CDR3 length is 16 residues. Germline CDR1 SNHLY, CDR2 FYNNEI. Trimming left V 3 bases short and J 5 bases short, with 16 bases between. CDR3 in DNA: TGTGCCAGCAGTGACGTACAGGGTGAGGTTACCGGGGAGCTGTTTTTT. As protein: CASSDVQGEVTGELFF.

This rearrangement joins TRBV18 to TRBJ2-5, with 12 positions matching TRBD2. Germline V gene sequence: CDR1 KGHSH, CDR2 LQKENI. This CDR3 comprises 17 residues. The V segment lost 2 bases and the J segment 4 bases; nucleotides outside the gene matches: 8. DNA for the CDR3: TGTGCCAGCTCACCATTAAGAGAACTAGCGGGAGGAGAGACCCAGTACTTC. It translates to CASSPLRELAGGETQYF. The full variable domain, its missing parts supplied by reference TRBV18 and TRBJ2-5, is NAGVMQNPRHLVRRRGQEARLRCSPMKGHSHVYWYRQLPEEGLKFMVYLQKENIIDESGMPKERFSAEFPKEGPSILRIQQVVRGDSAAYFCASSPLRELAGGETQYFGPGTRLLVL.

V is TRBV29-1 and J is TRBJ2-5; D is unresolved. Trimming took off 0 bases at V and 5 bases at J, with 13 bases between the two ends. Germline V gene sequence: CDR1 SQVTM, CDR2 ANQGSEA. The CDR3 runs 14 residues. The CDR3, as DNA: TGCAGCGTTGAAGATCTTCGTGTTCTGGAGACCCAGTACTTC. Translation: CSVEDLRVLETQYF.

J is TRBJ1-4 and V is TRBV10-2; tentative D call: TRBD1 (5 bases). The germline gives CDR1 WSHSY, CDR2 SAAADI. The CDR3 is 11 amino acids. Trimming stripped 5 bases from V and 14 bases from J, with 12 bases between. CDR3 coding DNA: TGCGCCAGCAGTCTTTCGGGGGATCTGTTTTTT. Protein: CASSLSGDLFF.

CDR3 sequence: CASSLGPQGGTDTQYF. The CDR3 nucleotides read TGTGCCAGCAGCTTAGGTCCCCAGGGGGGAACAGATACGCAGTATTTT. V gene TRBV5-4 combines with J gene TRBJ2-3, with D maybe TRBD1 (7 bases). The V gene's germline CDR1 is SGHNT and CDR2 YYREEE (reference sequence). Trimming left V 2 bases short and J 3 bases short, with 16 bases between. The CDR3 is 16 residues long.

DNA of the CDR3: TGTGCCAGCAGCTTATTCCAGCGGGAAGGAGATACGCAGTATTTT. It encodes CASSLFQREGDTQYF. The chain joins TRBV5-6 to TRBJ2-3, with 7 bases fitting TRBD2. Unmatched junction bases numbered 8, after V lost 2 bases and J lost 5 bases. This CDR3 contains 15 residues. Germline V CDR1 and CDR2: SGHDT, YYEEEE. Full variable domain (missing parts from reference TRBV5-6 and TRBJ2-3): DAGVTQSPTHLIKTRGQQVTLRCSPKSGHDTVSWYQQALGQGPQFIFQYYEEEERQRGNFPDRFSGHQFPNYSSELNVNALLLGDSALYLCASSLFQREGDTQYFGPGTRLTVL.

The V and J genes are TRBV30 and TRBJ1-1; D possibly corresponds to TRBD1 (6 bases). In germline, CDR1 is GTSNPN, CDR2 SVGIG (reference sequence). The CDR3 has 13 residues. Between the trimmed V and J ends, which lost 3 bases and 1 base, there was a span of 9 bases. The DNA of the CDR3 is TGTGCCTGGAGGGACAGTTCGAACACTGAAGCTTTCTTT. Its protein product is CAWRDSSNTEAFF.

The chain combines TRBV4-1 with TRBJ2-7; TRBD2 aligns across 8 bases. Germline V CDR1 and CDR2: MGHRA, YSYEKL. With 1 base clipped from V and 4 bases from J, the junction kept 9 bases outside the gene matches. This CDR3 is 16 amino acids long. The CDR3 sequence is CASSQGPSSGSYEQYF. CDR3 nucleotides: TGCGCCAGCAGCCAAGGTCCCTCAAGCGGGAGTTACGAGCAGTACTTC.

This clone was seen just once. The rearrangement links TRBV30 to TRBJ2-1, with TRBD2 matching over 8 bases. CDR3 length equals 15 residues. Germline CDR1 is GTSNPN and CDR2 is SVGIG (reference sequence). After removal of 0 bases from V and 8 bases from J, the junction contained 9 bases not matched to a gene. CDR3 amino acids: CAWSVRLAGIDEQFF. DNA of the CDR3: TGTGCCTGGAGTGTGAGGCTAGCGGGTATCGATGAGCAGTTCTTC.